Each of the 12 T cell receptor beta chains below was sequenced from the same sample in a study of early T cells in non-severe SARS-CoV-2 infection. TCRdb itself ran the 5' RACE reads through MiXCR, one entry per CDR3 protein. Of tens of thousands of distinct CDR3 sequences listed, approximately 10% are singletons. The material sequenced was whole blood. These TCRs come from an adult who was a healthcare worker with PCR-confirmed SARS-CoV-2 infection or an uninfected control (not recorded which).

The sample holds a few counts of this clonotype. The rearrangement joins TRBV7-9 to TRBJ2-7; D not certain. The CDR3 extends over 12 amino acids. Germline V gives CDR1 SEHNR, CDR2 FQNEAQ (reference sequence). V was pared by 6 bases and J by 2 bases, with 8 bases between. The chain's CDR3 is CASSDTAYEQYF. Here the CDR3 DNA reads TGTGCCAGCAGTGACACCGCCTACGAGCAGTACTTC.

This clonotype showed up just a few times. The J gene is TRBJ1-1, the V gene TRBV29-1; D is perhaps TRBD1 (5 bases). V shed 5 bases and J shed 8 bases, with 9 bases lying between them. Per the germline V gene, CDR1 is SQVTM and CDR2 is ANQGSEA. There are 10 residues in the CDR3. The CDR3 is CSVQGLEAFF. For the CDR3, the DNA is TGCAGCGTTCAGGGACTAGAAGCTTTCTTT.

As for this clonotype: This clone may be a read error of a much larger clone one base away. The chain joins TRBV18 to TRBJ1-6, with D perhaps matching TRBD1 (5 bases). Germline loops: CDR1 KGHSH, CDR2 LQKENI. There are 14 residues in the CDR3. The V end lost 5 bases, the J end lost 8 bases, and 13 bases lay between the germline ends. Here the CDR3 reads CASSSTQGDSPLHF. For the CDR3, the DNA is TGTGCCAGCTCATCTACCCAGGGCGATTCACCCCTCCACTTT.

In this sample, this clonotype turned up many times. The rearrangement joins TRBV12-3 or TRBV12-4 to TRBJ2-3; D is possibly TRBD2 (6 bases). The CDR3 is made up of 18 amino acids. Deletions cut 2 bases from V and 0 bases from J, with 18 bases between. The CDR3 is CASSLRSGRSPSTDTQYF. The CDR3 region has the DNA TGTGCCAGCAGTTTACGGAGCGGGCGTTCTCCTAGCACAGATACGCAGTATTTT.

This rearrangement joins TRBV7-6 to TRBJ2-7; the match to TRBD2 covers 9 bases. Germline V gene sequence: CDR1 SGHVS, CDR2 FNYEAQ. The CDR3 covers 14 residues. Trimming removed 6 bases from V and 6 bases from J; junction bases left unmatched: 9. The CDR3 nucleotides read TGTGCCAGCAGTATAGCGGGAGAGGCGGGCGAGCAGTACTTC. Protein product: CASSIAGEAGEQYF.

The table lists this clonotype with many counts. The V call is TRBV20-1, the J call TRBJ2-5; D may be TRBD2 (5 bases). Germline V CDR1 and CDR2: DFQATT, SNEGSKA (reference sequence). The CDR3 contains 13 residues. V gave up 0 bases and J gave up 5 bases, with 10 bases separating them. The CDR3 DNA reads as TGCAGTGCTAGAGATTTTTCGGGGGAGACCCAGTACTTC. It codes for CSARDFSGETQYF.

This chain joins TRBV3-1 and TRBJ2-3; the match to TRBD2 covers 10 bases. V was pared by 2 bases and J by 2 bases, with 1 base of the junction left unmatched. Germline loops: CDR1 LGHDT, CDR2 YNNKEL (reference sequence). CDR3 length equals 15 residues. The CDR3 bases are TGTGCCAGCAGCCAAACTAGCGGGGCCACAGATACGCAGTATTTT. Amino acid sequence: CASSQTSGATDTQYF.

This clonotype was counted many times. This rearrangement joins TRBV20-1 to TRBJ2-4, with 11 positions matching TRBD2. This CDR3 region has 17 residues. V lost 1 base, J lost 0 bases, and 5 bases stayed unmatched. Germline V gives CDR1 DFQATT, CDR2 SNEGSKA (reference sequence). The CDR3 sequence is CSARASGGPLAKNIQYF. In nucleotides, the CDR3 is TGCAGTGCTAGAGCTAGCGGGGGGCCCCTAGCCAAAAACATTCAGTACTTC.

This clonotype was seen only a few times. The rearrangement links TRBV18 to TRBJ1-5; D not certain. The CDR3 has 15 residues. Trimming removed 1 base from V and 3 bases from J, with 10 bases in between. Per germline, CDR1 KGHSH and CDR2 LQKENI. CDR3 sequence: CASSPRRSINQPQHF. CDR3 coding DNA: TGTGCCAGCTCACCACGGAGGTCTATCAATCAGCCCCAGCATTTT.

This clonotype was counted many times. J is TRBJ2-4 and V is TRBV19; no reliable D call. Trimming shortened V by 1 base and J by 6 bases, and 13 bases separated the two germline ends. CDR1 is LNHDA, CDR2 SQIVND, per germline (reference sequence). The CDR3 is 15 residues long. CDR3 DNA: TGTGCCAGTAGTATAGGGTCGGGTGGGCGAAACATTCAGTACTTC. Its translation: CASSIGSGGRNIQYF.

This clonotype has at least ten counts. The V call is TRBV24-1, the J call TRBJ2-2, with 10 nucleotides matching TRBD1. In germline, CDR1 is KGHDR, CDR2 SFDVKD. CDR3 length: 16 amino acids. Trimming took 2 bases from V and 5 from J; bases not matched to a gene: 4. CDR3 bases: TGTGCCACCAGTGATTGGACAGGGGGAAAAACCGGGGAGCTGTTTTTT. Protein: CATSDWTGGKTGELFF.

The chain joins TRBV28 to TRBJ1-4; 7 bases match TRBD1. In germline, CDR1 is MDHEN, CDR2 SYDVKM. V was pared by 3 bases and J by 3 bases, with 4 bases of the junction left unmatched. The CDR3 covers 15 residues. This chain's CDR3 is CASSFEGAANEKLFF. The CDR3 DNA reads as TGTGCCAGCAGTTTCGAGGGGGCGGCTAATGAAAAACTGTTTTTT.